This paragraph reports one T cell receptor beta chain. Antigen: not known. RNA transcripts served as the template for amplifying TCR beta CDR3 regions. During a first-round RT-PCR of the TCR CDR3, the HTBI primer set was used. TCRdb analysed the multiplex PCR reads with MiXCR anew, one entry per CDR3 protein. The repertoire holds roughly 500,000 distinct CDR3 sequences, with 20% to 25% as singletons. This sample was taken from a study of T cells in Graves' hyperthyroidism and ophthalmopathy. Unmatched junction bases numbered 12, after V lost 6 bases and J lost 5 bases. The germline CDR1 and CDR2 sequences are ENHRY and SYGVKD. The CDR3 runs 17 residues. Findings and caveats of the study: Model-based prediction identified ophthalmopathy a median approximately 6 months prior to its onset.

The material sequenced was blood. The V call is TRBV10-3, the J call TRBJ1-5, with TRBD1 matching over 11 bases. The clonotype originates from a woman in her 70s with Graves' ophthalmopathy. The CDR3 bases are TGTGCCATCAGCCACATAACCCCGGGACAGGGGGATCAGCCCCAGCATTTT. Amino acid sequence: CAISHITPGQGDQPQHF.